These 30 T cell receptor beta chains originate from one sample sequenced in a study of cytomegalovirus exposure and HLA in healthy donors. The PCR made use of 60 Vbeta and 13 Jbeta primers. The assay was immunoSEQ multiplex PCR, and TCRdb's table has in-frame clones only and misses some. Found here are around 230,000 clones, roughly 81% of them singletons; the top ten hold 0.2% to 0.25%. The source material was PBMCs. All receptors come from a girl aged 2-9 years in good health and CMV-seronegative.

The rearrangement links TRBV5-1 to TRBJ2-2; D is ambiguous. Trimming pared 0 bases from V and 7 bases from J, leaving 13 bases between. Germline CDR1 reads SGHRS; CDR2 reads YFSETQ. The CDR3 runs to 15 residues. The CDR3 DNA reads as TGCGCCAGCAGCTTGGGGAGTTTGGATGTCGGGGAGCTGTTTTTT. Its protein is CASSLGSLDVGELFF.

The chain employs TRBV7-9 and TRBJ1-6; 8 bases match TRBD1. CDR3 length: 14 amino acids. The germline CDR1 and CDR2 sequences are SEHNR and FQNEAQ (reference sequence). V shed 3 bases and J 10 bases; nucleotides not matched to a gene: 5. CDR3 residues: CASSLDRVNSPLHF. The CDR3 DNA reads as TGTGCCAGCAGCTTGGACAGGGTAAACTCACCCCTCCACTTT.

The chain employs TRBV18 and TRBJ1-2; maybe TRBD1 (6 bases). Germline V gene sequence: CDR1 KGHSH, CDR2 LQKENI. Trimming left V 2 bases short and J 0 bases short, with 10 bases between. The CDR3 runs to 15 residues. CDR3 residues: CASSPAQGPNYGYTF. In DNA form, the CDR3 reads TGTGCCAGCTCACCAGCTCAGGGGCCTAACTATGGCTACACCTTC.

This sequence joins TRBV5-1 and TRBJ2-2, with TRBD1 matching over 11 bases. CDR3 length: 15 amino acids. The V gene's germline CDR1 is SGHRS and CDR2 YFSETQ. Germline trimming cut 3 bases from V and 6 bases from J; bases unmatched to any gene: 4. The CDR3 here is CASSWRTGGSGELFF. CDR3 nucleotides: TGCGCCAGCAGCTGGCGGACAGGGGGCTCCGGGGAGCTGTTTTTT.

J is TRBJ2-2 and V is TRBV2; weak D call: TRBD2 (5 bases). Germline CDR1 is SNHLY and CDR2 is FYNNEI. V lost 7 bases, J lost 6 bases, and 12 bases lay in between. This CDR3 is 13 amino acids long. The CDR3 DNA reads TGTGCCAGCAAAAAGAGACTACCCGGGGAGCTGTTTTTT. Its translation: CASKKRLPGELFF. Based on the CDR3 plus reference TRBV2 and TRBJ2-2, the full variable domain is EPEVTQTPSHQVTQMGQEVILRCVPISNHLYFYWYRQILGQKVEFLVSFYNNEISEKSEIFDDQFSVERPDGSNFTLKIRSTKLEDSAMYFCASKKRLPGELFFGEGSRLTVL.

Worth noting for this clone: Other DNA variants within this sample encode the same CDR3. V and J are TRBV5-1 and TRBJ2-7; TRBD1 matches 7 bases. Losses at the gene ends were 2 bases for V and 2 bases for J; bases not matched to a gene: 4. The CDR3 covers 14 residues. Germline V gives CDR1 SGHRS, CDR2 YFSETQ. CDR3 sequence: CASSLGQGAYEQYF. As DNA, the CDR3 is TGCGCCAGCAGCTTAGGGCAGGGGGCCTACGAGCAGTACTTC.

The rearrangement links TRBV7-6 to TRBJ1-1; D is ambiguous. The ends were cut back, 3 bases at V and 0 bases at J, with 11 bases in the middle. Germline assignment: CDR1 SGHVS and CDR2 FNYEAQ. This CDR3 comprises 15 residues. CDR3 sequence reads: CASSFVPGLNTEAFF. The CDR3 DNA sequence: TGTGCCAGCAGCTTTGTCCCAGGCCTGAACACTGAAGCTTTCTTT.

The rearrangement links TRBV11-2 to TRBJ1-5, with D unclear. The CDR3 is made up of 14 amino acids. Germline CDR1 reads SGHAT; CDR2 reads FQNNGV. V lost 1 base and J lost 7, with 11 bases in between. The DNA of the CDR3 is TGTGCCAGCAGCTTAGCTGGTCCCAGGCAGCCCCAGCATTTT. Protein product: CASSLAGPRQPQHF.

The chain joins TRBV9 to TRBJ2-1; the D gene is possibly TRBD2 (5 bases). The germline CDR1 and CDR2 sequences are SGDLS and YYNGEE. This CDR3 has 17 residues. V lost 2 bases and J 0 bases, leaving 15 bases between the germline ends. CDR3: CASSVDFRTLSYNEQFF. The CDR3 nucleotides read TGTGCCAGCAGCGTCGACTTTAGGACTCTCTCCTACAATGAGCAGTTCTTC.

Only one count was recorded for this clone. This chain connects TRBV6-1 to TRBJ2-1, with 10 bases that match TRBD1. This CDR3 has 15 residues. The germline gives CDR1 MNHNS, CDR2 SASEGT. With V trimmed by 7 bases and J by 3 bases, 6 bases remained unmatched. The CDR3 DNA sequence: TGTGCCAGCACCCTCCGGACAGGGGGCTACAATGAGCAGTTCTTC. Its translation: CASTLRTGGYNEQFF.

V usage is TRBV5-4 and J usage is TRBJ1-1, with 9 bases aligning to TRBD1. The V and J ends lost 4 bases and 4 bases, in that order; junction bases with no gene match: 8. Germline-derived CDR1 and CDR2 are SGHNT and YYREEE (reference sequence). The CDR3 spans 15 residues. Written as DNA, the CDR3 is TGTGCCAGCAGCCCCAGACAGGGGGGCGGCACTGAAGCTTTCTTT. Translated, it gives CASSPRQGGGTEAFF.

The V and J genes are TRBV5-8 and TRBJ1-5; the D gene is possibly TRBD1 (6 bases). Germline V gene sequence: CDR1 SGHTS, CDR2 YDEGEE. The CDR3 is 16 amino acids. The V gene lost 6 bases and the J gene lost 3 bases, with 19 bases spanning the gap. The CDR3 loop is CASTYTGRNNNQPQHF. The DNA for the CDR3 is TGTGCCAGCACATATACAGGGAGAAACAACAATCAGCCCCAGCATTTT.

This clone was seen only a few times. The chain uses TRBV6-1 and TRBJ2-5; D is possibly TRBD2 (7 bases). The tail of the sequence fits TRBJ2-7 better, so the J call may be wrong. Germline lookup yields CDR1 MNHNS and CDR2 SASEGT. The CDR3 extends over 14 amino acids. The DNA for the CDR3 is TGTGCCAGCAGTGTTTCGGGGGGCCCCTACGAGCAGTACTTC. Amino acids: CASSVSGGPYEQYF.

The sample holds a few counts of this clone. The chain combines TRBV7-9 with TRBJ2-6; D perhaps matches TRBD1 (5 bases). The CDR3 has 15 residues. The germline V and J ends were trimmed by 2 bases and 1 base, with 6 bases remaining between them. Germline loops: CDR1 SEHNR, CDR2 FQNEAQ (reference sequence). CDR3 residues: CASSLKGSGANVLTF. CDR3 sequence (DNA): TGTGCCAGCAGCTTAAAGGGGTCTGGGGCCAACGTCCTGACTTTC.

The CDR3 DNA sequence: TGTGCCAGCAGCCAGTTCTTCCGCGTTGGCTCTGGAAACACCATATATTTT. It specifies CASSQFFRVGSGNTIYF. The J gene is TRBJ1-3, the V gene TRBV4-2; no clear D gene. CDR1 LGHNA and CDR2 YNFKEQ come from the germline V gene. The V end lost 3 bases, the J end lost 0 bases, and 15 bases lay between the germline ends. The CDR3 length is 17 residues.

CDR3 coding DNA: TGTGCCAGCAGTGAGGCCGGGGAGCTGTTTTTT. This codes for CASSEAGELFF. The chain has TRBV7-9 and TRBJ2-2; D gene unclear. The CDR3 contains 11 residues. The V gene's germline CDR1 is SEHNR and CDR2 FQNEAQ (reference sequence). V lost 6 bases and J lost 6, with 5 bases in between. Variable domain in full (rest from reference TRBV7-9 and TRBJ2-2): DTGVSQNPRHKITKRGQNVTFRCDPISEHNRLYWYRQTLGQGPEFLTYFQNEAQLEKSRLLSDRFSAERPKGSFSTLEIQRTEQGDSAMYLCASSEAGELFFGEGSRLTVL.

The rearrangement uses TRBV6-5 and TRBJ2-7; 10 bases are shared with TRBD1. The V gene's germline CDR1 is MNHEY and CDR2 SVGAGI. The length of the CDR3 is 15 residues. Trimming took 4 bases from V and 6 from J; bases not matched to a gene: 9. The chain's CDR3 is CASSSDRGLGGEQYF. The CDR3, as DNA: TGTGCCAGCAGTTCCGACAGGGGGCTTGGAGGCGAGCAGTACTTC.

The gene calls are TRBV5-1 and TRBJ2-7, with 11 bases that match TRBD2. The CDR3 is made up of 15 amino acids. Germline V lookup: CDR1 SGHRS, CDR2 YFSETQ. J gave up 4 bases and V 7 bases, and 10 bases lay outside the gene matches. The DNA of the CDR3 is TGCGCCAGCTCCATTAGCGGGGGGGGACGATACGAGCAGTACTTC. The encoded protein is CASSISGGGRYEQYF.

The chain employs TRBV19 and TRBJ1-4; 7 positions agree with TRBD1. This CDR3 has 15 residues. V trimming: 5 bases; J trimming: 1 base; junction bases outside the gene matches: 4. In germline, CDR1 is LNHDA, CDR2 SQIVND (reference sequence). The CDR3 spells CASSDTGETNEKLFF. As DNA, the CDR3 is TGTGCCAGTAGTGACACAGGGGAAACTAATGAAAAACTGTTTTTT.

The chain joins TRBV7-9 to TRBJ2-3, with 8 bases lining up with TRBD2. J gave up 5 bases and V 2 bases, and 3 bases lay outside the gene matches. Germline V CDR1 and CDR2: SEHNR, FQNEAQ (reference sequence). The CDR3 extends over 14 amino acids. The DNA for the CDR3 is TGTGCCAGCAGCTTAACGGGGGGGCTAGATACGCAGTATTTT. This sequence encodes CASSLTGGLDTQYF.

The chain joins TRBV7-8 to TRBJ2-5; possibly TRBD2 for D (6 bases). The assigned J gene may be wrong: the sequence end matches TRBJ2-7 better. This CDR3 region has 15 residues. CDR1 is SGHVS, CDR2 FQNEAQ, per germline. The CDR3 is CASRRDAGTSYEQYF. In DNA form, the CDR3 reads TGTGCCAGCAGGCGCGACGCGGGAACGAGTTACGAGCAGTACTTC.

The CDR3 DNA sequence: TGTGCCACCAGCAGAGAGACGGTAGGCGGTGAGCAGTTCTTC. Protein product: CATSRETVGGEQFF. The chain has TRBV15 and TRBJ2-1; D is unclear. Trimming shortened V by 0 bases and J by 9 bases, and 12 bases separated the two germline ends. CDR3 length equals 14 residues. Germline V gene lookup returns CDR1 LNHNV and CDR2 YYDKDF (reference sequence).

This chain joins TRBV25-1 and TRBJ1-1; no definite D call. Germline V gene data show CDR1 as MGHDK and CDR2 as SYGVNS. V was pared by 2 bases and J by 1 base, with 5 bases between. The CDR3 covers 13 residues. In nucleotides, the CDR3 is TGTGCCAGCAGTGAAAGACAGAACACTGAAGCTTTCTTT. Protein sequence: CASSERQNTEAFF.

The chain recombines TRBV7-2 with TRBJ2-6; unclear D gene. The CDR3 length is 12 residues. Germline V gives CDR1 SGHTA, CDR2 FQGNSA. V dropped 5 bases and J dropped 11 bases, with 10 bases sitting between them. The CDR3: CASSPVPHVLTF. Written as DNA, the CDR3 is TGTGCCAGCAGCCCAGTCCCACACGTCCTGACTTTC.

The chain uses TRBV6-6 and TRBJ2-3; TRBD1 matches at 9 bases. The CDR3 length is 15 residues. Germline trimming cut 2 bases from V and 3 bases from J; bases unmatched to any gene: 3. Germline values: CDR1 MNHNY, CDR2 SVGAGI (reference sequence). The CDR3 DNA reads TGTGCCAGCAGTTACACAGGGGGCGCGACAGATACGCAGTATTTT. This codes for CASSYTGGATDTQYF.

The J gene is TRBJ2-7, the V gene TRBV21-1; the table's D gene call, TRBD1, was not cross checked with the DNA. TRBV21-1 is shown as a pseudogene. CDR3 size: 17 residues. CDR3 sequence reads: CASSNSLPGQGFYEQYF. The DNA for the CDR3 is TGTGCCAGCAGCAACTCTCTCCCGGGACAGGGTTTCTACGAGCAGTACTTC.

This chain links TRBV30 with TRBJ1-1; a weak D match, TRBD1 (5 bases). The CDR3 extends over 13 amino acids. V was cut by 4 bases and J by 3 bases, with 12 bases left in between. In germline, CDR1 is GTSNPN, CDR2 SVGIG (reference sequence). The CDR3 spells CAWNDGAHTEAFF. Written as DNA, the CDR3 is TGTGCCTGGAATGATGGGGCTCACACTGAAGCTTTCTTT.

J is TRBJ1-1 and V is TRBV6-1; 11 bases match TRBD1. Trimming cost V 5 bases and J 11 bases; bases outside gene matches: 7. Germline values: CDR1 MNHNS, CDR2 SASEGT. The CDR3 is 13 residues long. The CDR3 DNA reads as TGTGCCAGCAGTCTCGGGACAGGGGGGCATGCTTTCTTT. Translated: CASSLGTGGHAFF.

This chain connects TRBV6-4 to TRBJ1-2, with TRBD1 matching over 12 bases. Germline-derived CDR1 and CDR2 are MRHNA and SNTAGT. With 7 bases clipped from V and 7 bases from J, the junction kept 10 bases outside the gene matches. The CDR3 contains 15 residues. In DNA form, the CDR3 reads TGTGCCAGCACCCGAGTTGGGACAGGGGGCACTGGCTACACCTTC. Protein: CASTRVGTGGTGYTF.

The chain employs TRBV6-5 and TRBJ2-7; D ambiguous. The germline V gene encodes CDR1 MNHEY and CDR2 SVGAGI. Trimming removed 2 bases from V and 4 bases from J, with 9 bases in between. The CDR3 runs to 13 residues. The CDR3 nucleotides are TGTGCCAGCAGTTACGGGCCATCTTACGAGCAGTACTTC. Translation: CASSYGPSYEQYF.